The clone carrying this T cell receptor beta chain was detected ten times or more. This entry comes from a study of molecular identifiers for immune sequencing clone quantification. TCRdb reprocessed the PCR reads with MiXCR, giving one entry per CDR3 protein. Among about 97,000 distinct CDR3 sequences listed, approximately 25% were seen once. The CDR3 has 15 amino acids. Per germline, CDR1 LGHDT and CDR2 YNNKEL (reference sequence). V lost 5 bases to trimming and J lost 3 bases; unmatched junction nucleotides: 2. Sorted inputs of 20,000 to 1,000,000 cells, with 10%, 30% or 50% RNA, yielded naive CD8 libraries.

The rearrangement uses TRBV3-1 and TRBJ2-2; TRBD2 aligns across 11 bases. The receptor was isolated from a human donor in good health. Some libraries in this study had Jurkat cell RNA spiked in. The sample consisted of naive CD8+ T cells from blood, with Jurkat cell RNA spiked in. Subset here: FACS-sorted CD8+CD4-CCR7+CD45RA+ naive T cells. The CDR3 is CASSKLAGDTGELFF. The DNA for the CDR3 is TGTGCCAGCAGCAAACTAGCGGGAGACACCGGGGAGCTGTTTTTT.